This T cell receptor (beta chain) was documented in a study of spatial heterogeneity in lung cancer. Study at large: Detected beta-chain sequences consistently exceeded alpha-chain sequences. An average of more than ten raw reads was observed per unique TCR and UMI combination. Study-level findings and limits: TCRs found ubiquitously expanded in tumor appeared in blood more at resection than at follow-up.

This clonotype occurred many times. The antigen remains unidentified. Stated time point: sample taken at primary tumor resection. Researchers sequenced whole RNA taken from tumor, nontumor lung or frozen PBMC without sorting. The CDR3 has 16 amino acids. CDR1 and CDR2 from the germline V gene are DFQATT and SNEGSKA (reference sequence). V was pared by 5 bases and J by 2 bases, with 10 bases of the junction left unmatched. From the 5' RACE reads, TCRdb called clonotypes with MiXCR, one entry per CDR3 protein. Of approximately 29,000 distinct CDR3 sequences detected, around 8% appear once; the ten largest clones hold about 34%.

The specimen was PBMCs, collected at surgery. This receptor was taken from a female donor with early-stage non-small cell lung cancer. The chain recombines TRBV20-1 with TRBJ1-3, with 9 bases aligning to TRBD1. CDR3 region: CSALPRTGVTGNTIYF. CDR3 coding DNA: TGCAGTGCTTTACCCCGGACAGGGGTTACTGGAAACACCATATATTTT.